This T cell receptor (beta chain) stems from a study of blood T cells in healthy people across ages. Study in general: Template switching captured about one barcoded beta molecule per two T cells.

Peripheral blood was drawn, around 9.5 milliliters per donor. This clonotype was seen a handful of times. Then a second PCR, running about 7 to 11 cycles, was carried out with a sample-barcoded 5' primer and a J-beta primer mix. A template-switch adaptor that had 12 random nucleotides put a tag on each cDNA molecule. Each sample yielded at least 2.5 million CDR3-containing paired-end reads. Using its own MiXCR run on the 5' RACE reads, TCRdb lists one record per CDR3 protein. The table shows fewer than 750,000 distinct CDR3 sequences, with about 45% occurring only once. CDR1 is SGHAT and CDR2 is FQNNGV in the germline V gene. This CDR3 is built from 13 residues. V was clipped by 5 bases and J by 5 bases; unmatched bases: 4.

Sample: blood. The chain employs TRBV11-2 and TRBJ1-2; 8 bases align to TRBD1. The clonotype comes from a man older than 75 in good health. In DNA form, the CDR3 reads TGTGCCAGCAGCATGACAGGGGCTTATGGCTACACCTTC. Residues: CASSMTGAYGYTF. The variable domain in full, completed from reference TRBV11-2 and TRBJ1-2, reads EAGVAQSPRYKIIEKRQSVAFWCNPISGHATLYWYQQILGQGPKLLIQFQNNGVVDDSQLPKDRFSAERLKGVDSTLKIQPAKLEDSAVYLCASSMTGAYGYTFGSGTRLTVV.